Listed here is a single T cell receptor (beta chain). The data are from a study of control samples from healthy donors and cancer patients. Clones were sequenced by immunoSEQ multiplex PCR, and TCRdb holds only the in-frame ones, with some missing. The table has more than 150,000 clones, about 93% seen once. This receptor was identified in a woman in her thirties in good health. The sequenced sample was blood.

CDR3 sequence: CASSRSLAGGHNEQFF. The DNA of the CDR3 is TGTGCCAGCAGCAGGAGCCTAGCGGGAGGTCACAATGAGCAGTTCTTC. The chain joins TRBV13 to TRBJ2-1; 11 bases agree with TRBD2. Germline V CDR1 and CDR2: PRHDT, FYEKMQ (reference sequence). Trimming at V came to 5 bases and at J to 5 bases, leaving 8 bases not matched to a gene. CDR3 size: 16 residues.